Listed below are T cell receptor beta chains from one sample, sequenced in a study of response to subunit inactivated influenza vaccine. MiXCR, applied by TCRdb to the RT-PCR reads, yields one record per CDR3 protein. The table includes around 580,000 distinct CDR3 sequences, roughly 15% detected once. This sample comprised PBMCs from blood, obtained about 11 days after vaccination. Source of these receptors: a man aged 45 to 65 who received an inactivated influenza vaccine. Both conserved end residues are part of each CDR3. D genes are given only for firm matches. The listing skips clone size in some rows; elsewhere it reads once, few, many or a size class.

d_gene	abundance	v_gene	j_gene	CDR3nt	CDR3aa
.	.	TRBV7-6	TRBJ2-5	TGTGCCAGCAGCACATACAGGACAGAGACCCAGTACTTC	CASSTYRTETQYF
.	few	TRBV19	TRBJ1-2	TGTGCCAGTAGTATAAGAGACTCTAACTATGGCTACACCTTC	CASSIRDSNYGYTF
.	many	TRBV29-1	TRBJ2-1	TGCAGCGTTGGCCTAAATGAGCAGTTCTTC	CSVGLNEQFF
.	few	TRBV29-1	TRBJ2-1	TGCAGCGTGGGGACTCGGGCCCTCTACAATGAGCAGTTCTTC	CSVGTRALYNEQFF
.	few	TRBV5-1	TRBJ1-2	TGCGCCAGCAGCTTGGTGTCAGGGGAGCCCAATGGCTACACCTTC	CASSLVSGEPNGYTF
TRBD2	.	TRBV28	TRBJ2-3	TGTGCCAGCAGCAGGACAGCGGGAGGGCCGACAGATACGCAGTATTTT	CASSRTAGGPTDTQYF
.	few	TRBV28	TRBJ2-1	TGTGCCAGCAGTCCCCCGGGAGACTACAATGAGCAGTTCTTC	CASSPPGDYNEQFF
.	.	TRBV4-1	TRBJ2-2	TGCGCCAGCAGCCGACCCGGGCCGAGCGGGGAGCTGTTTTTT	CASSRPGPSGELFF
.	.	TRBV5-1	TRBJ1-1	TGCGCCAGCAGCTTGGCCAGAGGGAGCACTGAAGCTTTCTTT	CASSLARGSTEAFF
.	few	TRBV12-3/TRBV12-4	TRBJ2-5	TGTGCCAGCAGTTTCGACAGGAAAGAGACCCAGTACTTC	CASSFDRKETQYF
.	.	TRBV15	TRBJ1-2	TGTGCCACCAGCAGAGATCCGACAGGAGATTCTAACTATGGCTACACCTTC	CATSRDPTGDSNYGYTF
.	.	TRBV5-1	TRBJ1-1	TGCGCCAGCAGCTTTAACCCGTGGACTGAAGCTTTCTTT	CASSFNPWTEAFF
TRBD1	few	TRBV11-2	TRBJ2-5	TGTGCCAGCAGCTATGGGACAGAAGAGACCCAGTACTTC	CASSYGTEETQYF
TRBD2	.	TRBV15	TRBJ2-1	TGTGCCACCAGCAGAGGCCGACTAGCGGCCTACAATGAGCAGTTCTTC	CATSRGRLAAYNEQFF
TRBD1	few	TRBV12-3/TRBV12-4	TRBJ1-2	TGTGCCAGCAGTCTCACACTACAGGGGAGCGGGGGCTACACCTTC	CASSLTLQGSGGYTF
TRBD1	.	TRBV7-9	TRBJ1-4	TGTGCCAGCAGCACCGGGACAGGGTCCCAAAAACTGTTTTTT	CASSTGTGSQKLFF
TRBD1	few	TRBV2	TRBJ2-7	TGTGCCAGCAGTGAAGAGTGGGGACAGGGAGACTACGAGCAGTACTTC	CASSEEWGQGDYEQYF
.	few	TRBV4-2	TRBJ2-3	TGTGCCAGCAGCCAAACAGGGAGCGGGACAGGCGCAGATACGCAGTATTTT	CASSQTGSGTGADTQYF
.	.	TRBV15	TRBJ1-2	TGTGCCACCAGCAGACAGAATAACTATGGCTACACCTTC	CATSRQNNYGYTF
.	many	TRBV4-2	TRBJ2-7	TGTGCCAGCAGCCATAACCAGGGGTACGAGCAGTACTTC	CASSHNQGYEQYF
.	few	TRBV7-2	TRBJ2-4	TGTGCCAGCAGCCCAGTGGGGGGCAGGGGTTCAAAAAACATTCAGTACTTC	CASSPVGGRGSKNIQYF
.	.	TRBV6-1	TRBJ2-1	TGTGCCAGCAGTGAATATGGGGGGGATCCCAGGGGGCAGTTCTTC	CASSEYGGDPRGQFF
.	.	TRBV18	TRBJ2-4	TGTGCCAGCTCACCAAACCAGGCTAGCTCATTTCAGTACTTC	CASSPNQASSFQYF
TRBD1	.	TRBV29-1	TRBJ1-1	TGCTCTAGTTGGGACAGGACGAACACTGAAGCTTTCTTT	CSSWDRTNTEAFF
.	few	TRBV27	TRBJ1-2	TGTGCCAGCAGTTTATCGTGGGCGAATAATGGCTACACCTTC	CASSLSWANNGYTF
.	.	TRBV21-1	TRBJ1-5	TGTGCCAGCAGCAGTAAGGGTCACGCCAATCAGCCCCAGCATTTT	CASSSKGHANQPQHF
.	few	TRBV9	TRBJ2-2	TGTGCCAGCAGCGTAGCCCGGGTAACCCGCACCGGGGAGCTGTTTTTT	CASSVARVTRTGELFF
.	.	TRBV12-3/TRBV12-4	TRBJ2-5	TGTGCCAGCACCTTTAGGGGGGCTGTGGAGACCCAGTACTTC	CASTFRGAVETQYF
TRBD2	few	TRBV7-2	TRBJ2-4	TGTGCCAGCAGCCCGTGGACTAGCGATGGCATTCAGTACTTC	CASSPWTSDGIQYF
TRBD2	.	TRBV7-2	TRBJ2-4	TGTGCCAGCAGCTTTTCGGGACTAGCGGGGTCCAAAAACATTCAGTACTTC	CASSFSGLAGSKNIQYF
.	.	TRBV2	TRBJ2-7	TGTGCCAGCAGTGGGGGGGGGCTCTACGAGCAGTACTTC	CASSGGGLYEQYF
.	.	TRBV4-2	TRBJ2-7	TGTGCCAGCAGCCAGGGATTCGACTACGAGCAGTACTTC	CASSQGFDYEQYF
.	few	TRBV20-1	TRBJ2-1	TGCAGTGCCCAAACCTCTAGGGTCTCCTACAATGAGCAGTTCTTC	CSAQTSRVSYNEQFF
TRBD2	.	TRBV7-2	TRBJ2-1	TGTGCCAGCAGCACGGGACTAGCGCCCGGGAGTGAGCAGTTCTTC	CASSTGLAPGSEQFF
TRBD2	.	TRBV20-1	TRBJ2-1	TGCAGTGCTAGTCCCGGGACTAGCGTCTACAATGAGCAGTTCTTC	CSASPGTSVYNEQFF
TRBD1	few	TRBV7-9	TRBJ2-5	TGTGCCAGCAGCCCGCGGACAGGGAGTGACCAAGAGACCCAGTACTTC	CASSPRTGSDQETQYF
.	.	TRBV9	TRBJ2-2	TGTGCCAGCAGGCCCGGGCCGATCCGGTCCGGGGAGCTGTTTTTT	CASRPGPIRSGELFF
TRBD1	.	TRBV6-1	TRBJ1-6	TGTGCCACCCATCCGGGACAGGGGGGTTTTCATTCACCCCTCCACTTT	CATHPGQGGFHSPLHF
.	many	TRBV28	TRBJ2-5	TGTGCCAGCTCCTTCCGGGTAGAAGAGACCCAGTACTTC	CASSFRVEETQYF
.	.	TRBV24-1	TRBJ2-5	TGTGCCACCAGTGGACAAGCCCCTGAGACCCAGTACTTC	CATSGQAPETQYF
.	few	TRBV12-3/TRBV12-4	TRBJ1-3	TGTGCCAGCAGTTCGCGTATTGGAAACACCATATATTTT	CASSSRIGNTIYF
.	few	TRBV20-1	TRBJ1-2	TGCAGTGCTAGACCACCCTCTCCCCTTTATGGCTACACCTTC	CSARPPSPLYGYTF
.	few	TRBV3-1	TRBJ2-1	TGTGCCAGCAGCCAAATGAGCGGTGAGCAGTTCTTC	CASSQMSGEQFF
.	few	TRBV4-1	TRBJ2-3	TGCGCCAGCAGCCAAGTCGGTAAGGGGGGAATCGCAGATACGCAGTATTTT	CASSQVGKGGIADTQYF
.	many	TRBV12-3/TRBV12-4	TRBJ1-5	TGTGCCAGCAGTTTTTTGGAGGATCAGCCCCAGCATTTT	CASSFLEDQPQHF
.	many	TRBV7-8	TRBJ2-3	TGTGCCAGCAGAAACAAGCTCTCGCAAGATACGCAGTATTTT	CASRNKLSQDTQYF
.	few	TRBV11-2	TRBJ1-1	TGTGCCAGCAGCTTAGGTCAGGGGCTGGAAGCTTTCTTT	CASSLGQGLEAFF
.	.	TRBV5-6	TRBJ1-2	TGTGCCAGCAGCGTAGACAAGTATGGCTACACCTTC	CASSVDKYGYTF
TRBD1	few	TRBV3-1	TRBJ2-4	TGTGCCAGCAGCGCAGCCAGAAACAGGGGAGTGAACATTCAGTACTTC	CASSAARNRGVNIQYF
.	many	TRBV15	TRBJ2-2	TGTGCCACCAGCCACGACAGCCGGGAGCTGTTTTTT	CATSHDSRELFF
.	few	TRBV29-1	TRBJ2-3	TGCAGCGTTGGCCTCGACCCTAATACGCAGTATTTT	CSVGLDPNTQYF
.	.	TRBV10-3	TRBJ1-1	TGTGCCATCAGTGACCCTGCGAGGGGGGGAGGCACTGAAGCTTTCTTT	CAISDPARGGGTEAFF